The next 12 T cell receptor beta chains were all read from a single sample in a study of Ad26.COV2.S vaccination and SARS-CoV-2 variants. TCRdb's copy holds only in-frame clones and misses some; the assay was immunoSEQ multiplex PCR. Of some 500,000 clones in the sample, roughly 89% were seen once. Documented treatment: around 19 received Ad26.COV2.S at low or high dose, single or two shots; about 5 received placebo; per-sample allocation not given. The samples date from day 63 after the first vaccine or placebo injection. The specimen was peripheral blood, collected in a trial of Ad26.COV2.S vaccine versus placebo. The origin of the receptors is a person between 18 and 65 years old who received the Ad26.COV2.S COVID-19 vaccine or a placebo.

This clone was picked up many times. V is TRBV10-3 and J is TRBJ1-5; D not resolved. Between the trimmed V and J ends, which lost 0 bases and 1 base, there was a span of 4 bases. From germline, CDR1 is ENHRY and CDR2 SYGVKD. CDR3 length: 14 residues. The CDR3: CAISESGSNQPQHF. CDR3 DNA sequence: TGTGCCATCAGTGAGTCAGGGAGCAATCAGCCCCAGCATTTT.

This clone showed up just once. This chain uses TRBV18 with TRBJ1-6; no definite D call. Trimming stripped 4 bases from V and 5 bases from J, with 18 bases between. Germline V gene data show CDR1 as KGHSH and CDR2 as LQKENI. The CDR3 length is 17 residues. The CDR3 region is CASSLIPEISHNSPLHF. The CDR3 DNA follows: TGTGCCAGCTCACTCATTCCCGAGATCTCTCATAATTCACCCCTCCACTTT.

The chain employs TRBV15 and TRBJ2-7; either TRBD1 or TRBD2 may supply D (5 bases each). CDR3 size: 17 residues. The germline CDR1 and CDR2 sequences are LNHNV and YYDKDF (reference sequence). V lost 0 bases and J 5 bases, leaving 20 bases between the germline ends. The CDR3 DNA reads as TGTGCCACCAGCAGAGAAACCCCCGGGACCCCTAGGAACGAGCAGTACTTC. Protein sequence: CATSRETPGTPRNEQYF.

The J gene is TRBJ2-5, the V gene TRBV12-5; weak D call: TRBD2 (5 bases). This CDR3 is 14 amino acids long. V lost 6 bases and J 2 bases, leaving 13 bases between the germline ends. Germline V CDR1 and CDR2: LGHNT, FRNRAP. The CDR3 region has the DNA TGTGCTAGTGGCGTAGGGAGTTCTCAAGAGACCCAGTACTTC. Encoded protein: CASGVGSSQETQYF.

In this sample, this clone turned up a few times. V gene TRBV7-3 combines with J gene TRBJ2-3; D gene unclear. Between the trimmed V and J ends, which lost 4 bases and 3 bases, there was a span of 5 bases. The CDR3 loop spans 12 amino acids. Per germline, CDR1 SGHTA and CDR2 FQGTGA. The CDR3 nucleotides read TGTGCCAGCAGCTACTCGACAGATACGCAGTATTTT. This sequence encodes CASSYSTDTQYF.

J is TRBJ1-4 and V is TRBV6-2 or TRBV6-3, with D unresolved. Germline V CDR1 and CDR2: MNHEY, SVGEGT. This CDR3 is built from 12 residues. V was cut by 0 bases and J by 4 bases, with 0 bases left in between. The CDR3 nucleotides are TGTGCCAGCAGTTACTCTAATGAAAAACTGTTTTTT. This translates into CASSYSNEKLFF.

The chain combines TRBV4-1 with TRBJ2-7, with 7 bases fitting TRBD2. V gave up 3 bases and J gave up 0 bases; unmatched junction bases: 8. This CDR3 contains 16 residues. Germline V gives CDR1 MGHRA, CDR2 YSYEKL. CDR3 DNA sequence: TGCGCCAGCAGCCACAGACCGGGACTAATCTCCTACGAGCAGTACTTC. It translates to CASSHRPGLISYEQYF.

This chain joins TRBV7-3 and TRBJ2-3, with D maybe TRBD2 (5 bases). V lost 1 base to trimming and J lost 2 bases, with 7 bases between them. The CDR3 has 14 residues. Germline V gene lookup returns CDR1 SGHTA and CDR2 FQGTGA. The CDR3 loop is CASSLMRATDTQYF. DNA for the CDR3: TGTGCCAGCAGCTTAATGAGGGCCACAGATACGCAGTATTTT.

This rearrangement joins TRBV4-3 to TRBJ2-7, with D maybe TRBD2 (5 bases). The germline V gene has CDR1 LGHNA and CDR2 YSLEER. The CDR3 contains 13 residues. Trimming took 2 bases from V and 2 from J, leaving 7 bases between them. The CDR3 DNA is TGCGCCAGCAGCCAACGGGGTACCTACGAGCAGTACGTC. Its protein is CASSQRGTYEQYV.

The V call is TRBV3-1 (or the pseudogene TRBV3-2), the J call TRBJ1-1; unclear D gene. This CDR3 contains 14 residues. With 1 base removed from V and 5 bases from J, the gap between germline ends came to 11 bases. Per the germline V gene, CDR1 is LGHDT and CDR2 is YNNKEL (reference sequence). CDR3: CASSQVVRLTEAFF. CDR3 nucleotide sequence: TGTGCCAGCAGCCAAGTTGTCAGACTAACTGAAGCTTTCTTT.

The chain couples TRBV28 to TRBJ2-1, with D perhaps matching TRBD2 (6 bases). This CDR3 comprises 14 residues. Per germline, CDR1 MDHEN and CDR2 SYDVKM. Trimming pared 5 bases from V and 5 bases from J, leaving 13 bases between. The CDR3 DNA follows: TGTGCCAGCAGTCTCGGGGGTCTTAACAATGAGCAGTTCTTC. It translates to CASSLGGLNNEQFF. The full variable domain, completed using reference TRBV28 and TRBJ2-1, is DVKVTQSSRYLVKRTGEKVFLECVQDMDHENMFWYRQDPGLGLRLIYFSYDVKMKEKGDIPEGYSVSREKKERFSLILESASTNQTSMYLCASSLGGLNNEQFFGPGTRLTVL.

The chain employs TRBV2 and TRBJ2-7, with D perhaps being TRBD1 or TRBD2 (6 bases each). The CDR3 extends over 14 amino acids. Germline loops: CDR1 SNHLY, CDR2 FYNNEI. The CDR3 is CASSQEPLGGLQHV. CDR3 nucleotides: TGTGCCAGCAGTCAAGAACCACTGGGGGGCCTACAGCACGTC.